The 3 T cell receptor beta chains listed next were all sequenced from one sample in a study of blood T cells in healthy people across ages. Through a sample-barcoded 5' primer and a J-beta primer mix, a second PCR was run for roughly 7 to 12 cycles. TCRdb used MiXCR to reprocess the 5' RACE reads, holding one entry per CDR3 protein. The table lists about 680,000 distinct CDR3 sequences, around 49% of them singletons. Source material: blood. The receptors originated from a woman in her sixties in good health.

This clonotype was picked up a small number of times. The rearrangement links TRBV10-3 to TRBJ2-3; possibly TRBD1 or TRBD2 for D (5 bases each). The CDR3 contains 13 residues. The germline CDR1 and CDR2 sequences are ENHRY and SYGVKD. Trimming left V 8 bases short and J 4 bases short, with 13 bases between. The CDR3 protein is CAIGTPTPDTQYF. The CDR3 nucleotides read TGTGCCATCGGGACGCCGACACCAGATACGCAGTATTTT.

This clonotype appeared a few times. The chain recombines TRBV29-1 with TRBJ2-5; D assignment may be TRBD1 or TRBD2 (5 bases each). Between the trimmed V and J ends, which lost 4 bases and 7 bases, there was a span of 16 bases. There are 13 residues in the CDR3. From germline, CDR1 is SQVTM and CDR2 ANQGSEA. The CDR3 protein is CSVVVMGVGTQYF. The DNA for the CDR3 is TGCAGCGTTGTAGTCATGGGGGTTGGGACCCAGTACTTC.

This clonotype was counted a few times. V and J are TRBV20-1 and TRBJ2-1; possibly TRBD2 for D (6 bases). The CDR3 spans 16 residues. Trimming shortened V by 4 bases and J by 2 bases, and 18 bases separated the two germline ends. Germline lookup yields CDR1 DFQATT and CDR2 SNEGSKA (reference sequence). The CDR3 protein is CSANREWGKTYNEQFF. CDR3 nucleotides: TGCAGTGCTAATCGGGAGTGGGGCAAAACCTACAATGAGCAGTTCTTC.